A selection of T cell receptor beta chains follows, all from one sample in a study of control samples from healthy donors and cancer patients. Data came from immunoSEQ multiplex PCR; TCRdb stores just in-frame clones and leaves some out. This sample yields 130,000 or so clones, of which around 94% are seen a single time; about an eighth belongs to the top ten. Sequencing was performed on blood. Receptors were obtained from a man aged 35-49 years in good health. CDR3s include the opening cysteine and the closing phenylalanine or tryptophan. D genes are given only for firm matches. Not every row has a clone size; where given, it reads once, few, many or a size class.

J gene: TRBJ1-5
V gene: TRBV2
clone size: many
D gene: -
CDR3 DNA: TGTGCCAGCAGCGATCCTCAGGGGCCCAATCAGCCCCAGCATTTT
CDR3 protein: CASSDPQGPNQPQHF

J gene: TRBJ1-2
V gene: TRBV7-9
clone size: -
D gene: -
CDR3 DNA: TGTGCCAGCAGCCCCTTTTTCGGGGAATCGAACTATGGCTACACCTTC
CDR3 protein: CASSPFFGESNYGYTF

J gene: TRBJ2-7
V gene: TRBV6-6
clone size: -
D gene: -
CDR3 DNA: TGTGCCAGCAGCCCCGGACCCTACGAGCAGTACTTC
CDR3 protein: CASSPGPYEQYF

J gene: TRBJ1-4
V gene: TRBV6-5
clone size: -
D gene: TRBD1
CDR3 DNA: TGTGCCAGCAGTTACGACAGGGAAAATGAAAAACTGTTTTTT
CDR3 protein: CASSYDRENEKLFF

J gene: TRBJ1-2
V gene: TRBV6-5
clone size: -
D gene: -
CDR3 DNA: TGTGCCAGCAGTCGGGCCTTTAACTATGGCTACACCTTC
CDR3 protein: CASSRAFNYGYTF

J gene: TRBJ2-3
V gene: TRBV24-1
clone size: -
D gene: TRBD1
CDR3 DNA: TGTGCCACCAGTGATCACAGGGGGCTTAAAGATACGCAGTATTTT
CDR3 protein: CATSDHRGLKDTQYF

J gene: TRBJ2-2
V gene: TRBV6-2/TRBV6-3
clone size: -
D gene: TRBD2
CDR3 DNA: TGTGCCAGCAGCCAAGGGACTAGCGACCCGAACACCGGGGAGCTGTTTTTT
CDR3 protein: CASSQGTSDPNTGELFF

J gene: TRBJ2-1
V gene: TRBV24-1
clone size: -
D gene: TRBD2
CDR3 DNA: TGTGCCACCAGTACCAACGGACTAGCGGGGACCTACAATGAGCAGTTCTTC
CDR3 protein: CATSTNGLAGTYNEQFF

J gene: TRBJ2-4
V gene: TRBV6-5
clone size: -
D gene: -
CDR3 DNA: TGTGCCAGCAGACCCTCGGGATCGGCCAAAAACATTCAGTACTTC
CDR3 protein: CASRPSGSAKNIQYF

J gene: TRBJ2-1
V gene: TRBV28
clone size: -
D gene: -
CDR3 DNA: TGTGCCAGCAAGGGGGCAGGGGGGAATGAGCAGTTCTTC
CDR3 protein: CASKGAGGNEQFF

J gene: TRBJ2-1
V gene: TRBV7-9
clone size: -
D gene: -
CDR3 DNA: TGTGCCAGCAGCTGGACAGTGGCTGAGCAGTTCTTC
CDR3 protein: CASSWTVAEQFF

J gene: TRBJ2-1
V gene: TRBV5-1
clone size: -
D gene: TRBD1
CDR3 DNA: TGCGCCAGCAGCTTTGGGACAGGGGGTTCCAATGAGCAGTTCTTC
CDR3 protein: CASSFGTGGSNEQFF

J gene: TRBJ2-5
V gene: TRBV29-1
clone size: -
D gene: TRBD1
CDR3 DNA: TGCAGCGTTAGGGACAACAGGGGACGAGAGACCCAGTACTTC
CDR3 protein: CSVRDNRGRETQYF

J gene: TRBJ2-7
V gene: TRBV7-2
clone size: -
D gene: -
CDR3 DNA: TGTGCCAGCAGCTTATATTTATCGGCAGACGAGCAGTACTTC
CDR3 protein: CASSLYLSADEQYF

J gene: TRBJ2-3
V gene: TRBV6-6
clone size: -
D gene: TRBD2
CDR3 DNA: TGTGCCAGCAGTTACGGACTAGACAGCACAGATACGCAGTATTTT
CDR3 protein: CASSYGLDSTDTQYF

J gene: TRBJ2-7
V gene: TRBV28
clone size: -
D gene: -
CDR3 DNA: TGTGCCAGCAGTCATTCGCCGTACGAGCAGTACTTC
CDR3 protein: CASSHSPYEQYF

J gene: TRBJ1-2
V gene: TRBV15
clone size: -
D gene: -
CDR3 DNA: TGTGCCACCAGCAGAGTGAGGGAACAGGCGTCTGGCTACACCTTC
CDR3 protein: CATSRVREQASGYTF

J gene: TRBJ2-5
V gene: TRBV5-1
clone size: -
D gene: -
CDR3 DNA: TGCGCCAGCAGCTTGGGTGGGAGGAAAGAGACCCAGTACTTC
CDR3 protein: CASSLGGRKETQYF

J gene: TRBJ1-2
V gene: TRBV9
clone size: -
D gene: -
CDR3 DNA: TGTGCCAGCAGCGTAGGCCGCTGGGGCCAGGGCGACTATGGCTACACCTTC
CDR3 protein: CASSVGRWGQGDYGYTF

J gene: TRBJ2-1
V gene: TRBV10-1
clone size: -
D gene: TRBD2
CDR3 DNA: TGCGCCAGCAGTGAGTTTAGCGGGAGGACCTACAATGAGCAGTTCTTC
CDR3 protein: CASSEFSGRTYNEQFF

J gene: TRBJ1-1
V gene: TRBV12-3/TRBV12-4
clone size: -
D gene: -
CDR3 DNA: TGTGCCAGCAGGCCTACAGGGAACACTGAAGCTTTCTTT
CDR3 protein: CASRPTGNTEAFF

J gene: TRBJ1-1
V gene: TRBV10-3
clone size: -
D gene: TRBD1
CDR3 DNA: TGTGCCATCAGGGAGCGGACAGGGACGAACACTGAAGCTTTCTTT
CDR3 protein: CAIRERTGTNTEAFF

J gene: TRBJ2-1
V gene: TRBV28
clone size: -
D gene: -
CDR3 DNA: TGTGCCAGCAGTCGTCAGATCTCCTACAATGAGCAGTTCTTC
CDR3 protein: CASSRQISYNEQFF

J gene: TRBJ2-3
V gene: TRBV27
clone size: -
D gene: -
CDR3 DNA: TGTGCCAGCAGTCCCCTGGGGGCTAGCACAGATACGCAGTATTTT
CDR3 protein: CASSPLGASTDTQYF

J gene: TRBJ1-2
V gene: TRBV12-3/TRBV12-4
clone size: -
D gene: -
CDR3 DNA: TGTGCCAGCAGTTACACAGGGAACGGCTACACCTTC
CDR3 protein: CASSYTGNGYTF

J gene: TRBJ2-2
V gene: TRBV9
clone size: -
D gene: -
CDR3 DNA: TGTGCCAGCAGCGTCGGCAGCACGACCGGGGAGCTGTTTTTT
CDR3 protein: CASSVGSTTGELFF

J gene: TRBJ1-2
V gene: TRBV19
clone size: -
D gene: -
CDR3 DNA: TGTGCCAGTAGTATCCCCCCCGGGGGTAACTATGGCTACACCTTC
CDR3 protein: CASSIPPGGNYGYTF

J gene: TRBJ1-6
V gene: TRBV6-5
clone size: -
D gene: -
CDR3 DNA: TGTGCCAGCAGTTGGGACCTTGACACCTATAATTCACCCCTCCACTTT
CDR3 protein: CASSWDLDTYNSPLHF

J gene: TRBJ2-1
V gene: TRBV28
clone size: -
D gene: TRBD2
CDR3 DNA: TGTGCCAGCAGTTTTAGCGGGTCCCATGGCGGGAGAGGATATGAGCAGTTCTTC
CDR3 protein: CASSFSGSHGGRGYEQFF

J gene: TRBJ2-2
V gene: TRBV7-9
clone size: few
D gene: -
CDR3 DNA: TGTGCCAGCAGCGCACCGGGACGGCAGAACACCGGGGAGCTGTTTTTT
CDR3 protein: CASSAPGRQNTGELFF

J gene: TRBJ1-1
V gene: TRBV7-9
clone size: -
D gene: -
CDR3 DNA: TGTGCCAGCAGCCCCGTTCCTGAAGCTTTCTTT
CDR3 protein: CASSPVPEAFF

J gene: TRBJ2-7
V gene: TRBV6-5
clone size: -
D gene: -
CDR3 DNA: TGTGCCAGCAGCTCCGGGACCGTCGCCTACGAGCAGTACTTC
CDR3 protein: CASSSGTVAYEQYF

J gene: TRBJ2-1
V gene: TRBV5-1
clone size: -
D gene: -
CDR3 DNA: TGCGCCAGCAGCTTGGGTAGTAGTTCGGATGAGCAGTTCTTC
CDR3 protein: CASSLGSSSDEQFF

J gene: TRBJ2-1
V gene: TRBV7-7
clone size: -
D gene: TRBD2
CDR3 DNA: TGTGCTAGCAGCTCCGCCGGGGGGGGCCTGAATGAGCAGTTCTTC
CDR3 protein: CASSSAGGGLNEQFF

J gene: TRBJ1-1
V gene: TRBV29-1
clone size: few
D gene: -
CDR3 DNA: TGCAGCGTTGAAGATCTTCTAAGTCAGCCGGGACACGAAGCTTTCTTT
CDR3 protein: CSVEDLLSQPGHEAFF

J gene: TRBJ2-7
V gene: TRBV4-1
clone size: -
D gene: -
CDR3 DNA: TGCGCCAGCAGCCAAGTGGTCAGATACGAGCAGTACTTC
CDR3 protein: CASSQVVRYEQYF

J gene: TRBJ1-4
V gene: TRBV19
clone size: -
D gene: -
CDR3 DNA: TGTGCCAGTAGTACAGGGGTTTCTACTAATGAAAAACTGTTTTTT
CDR3 protein: CASSTGVSTNEKLFF

J gene: TRBJ2-7
V gene: TRBV9
clone size: -
D gene: -
CDR3 DNA: TGTGCCAGCAGCGAGCAGTACTTC
CDR3 protein: CASSEQYF

J gene: TRBJ1-1
V gene: TRBV10-3
clone size: -
D gene: -
CDR3 DNA: TGTGCCATCAGTTCCTTGGGGGGCTCGGGCACTGAAGCTTTCTTT
CDR3 protein: CAISSLGGSGTEAFF

J gene: TRBJ2-7
V gene: TRBV6-4
clone size: -
D gene: -
CDR3 DNA: TGTGCCAGCAGTGACTCATGGGGGCGCGAGCAGTACTTC
CDR3 protein: CASSDSWGREQYF

J gene: TRBJ2-1
V gene: TRBV29-1
clone size: -
D gene: -
CDR3 DNA: TGCAGCGTTGAGGTCGGACAGCAGTTCTTC
CDR3 protein: CSVEVGQQFF